The 10 T cell receptor beta chains reported below all come from one sample, sequenced in a study of long-term antiretroviral therapy in people with HIV (dated by TCRdb to between 2021 and 2022). The immunoSEQ hsTCRB v3.0 assay was used at survey level resolution for TRB variable region sequencing. TCRdb mirrors the immuneACCESS table, restricted to in-frame sequences. Some clones are absent from its copies; in checked studies, under half trace to an unresolved V gene, and the reason for the others is unknown. The sample yields more than 20,000 clones; about 82% were counted once. Clones ranked in the top ten supply 4% to 5% of the sample. The source material was unsorted PBMCs, sampled 1.3 years after starting antiretroviral therapy. These receptors were collected from a man aged 55 to 70 with HIV.

The rearrangement uses TRBV10-3 and TRBJ2-2, with D hard to call. This CDR3 has 17 residues. Trimming took 3 bases from V and 0 from J, leaving 14 bases between them. CDR1 is ENHRY and CDR2 is SYGVKD in the germline V gene. DNA for the CDR3: TGTGCCATCAGTGACTGGTCGGCTAGTCCGAACACCGGGGAGCTGTTTTTT. It specifies CAISDWSASPNTGELFF.

The CDR3 bases are TGCGCCAGCACCCGGGGCGAGAACACTGAAGCTTTCTTT. Encoded protein: CASTRGENTEAFF. The rearrangement links TRBV5-1 to TRBJ1-1; the D gene is possibly TRBD1 (5 bases). Trimming cost V 6 bases and J 1 base, with 10 bases left between them. CDR3 size: 13 residues. The germline CDR1 and CDR2 sequences are SGHRS and YFSETQ.

The chain couples TRBV7-8 to TRBJ1-1; D is ambiguous. This CDR3 region has 13 residues. CDR1 is SGHVS and CDR2 is FQNEAQ in the germline V gene. Trimming shortened V by 2 bases and J by 5 bases, and 9 bases separated the two germline ends. The CDR3 sequence is CASSLLSTTEAFF. In nucleotides, the CDR3 is TGTGCCAGCAGCTTACTCAGTACTACTGAAGCTTTCTTT.

This chain joins TRBV2 and TRBJ2-3; D not resolved. The germline V gene has CDR1 SNHLY and CDR2 FYNNEI. V shed 5 bases and J shed 5 bases, with 17 bases lying between them. There are 15 residues in the CDR3. CDR3 amino acids: CASSSVMARGDTQYF. The CDR3 region has the DNA TGTGCCAGCAGTTCCGTGATGGCCCGTGGAGATACGCAGTATTTT.

This sequence joins TRBV29-1 and TRBJ2-7; D ambiguous. The CDR3 covers 13 residues. The germline V gene encodes CDR1 SQVTM and CDR2 ANQGSEA. Trimming removed 4 bases from V and 0 bases from J, with 10 bases in between. CDR3 sequence (DNA): TGCAGCGTTGGTCTGCAATACTCCTACGAGCAGTACTTC. It is translated as CSVGLQYSYEQYF.

The gene calls are TRBV5-4 and TRBJ2-7, with 7 bases matching TRBD1. CDR1 SGHNT and CDR2 YYREEE come from the germline V gene (reference sequence). The CDR3 is made up of 17 amino acids. The V segment lost 4 bases and the J segment 0 bases; nucleotides outside the gene matches: 13. CDR3 DNA sequence: TGTGCCAGCAGCCGGTATAGACAGGGTTATAGCTCCTACGAGCAGTACTTC. This translates into CASSRYRQGYSSYEQYF.

The V and J genes are TRBV29-1 and TRBJ2-2; 12 positions match TRBD1. The germline V gene has CDR1 SQVTM and CDR2 ANQGSEA. Trimming at V came to 8 bases and at J to 3 bases, leaving 10 bases not matched to a gene. The CDR3 contains 16 residues. CDR3 residues: CSFIGGTGGYTGELFF. For the CDR3, the DNA is TGCAGCTTCATAGGGGGGACAGGGGGCTACACCGGGGAGCTGTTTTTT.

V and J are TRBV29-1 and TRBJ2-3; D is uncertain. The V end lost 1 base, the J end lost 3 bases, and 11 bases lay between the germline ends. Germline V gives CDR1 SQVTM, CDR2 ANQGSEA. This CDR3 region has 14 residues. DNA of the CDR3: TGCAGCGTTGAAGCTACTCCTACAACAGATACGCAGTATTTT. It encodes CSVEATPTTDTQYF.

The V gene is TRBV6-5, the J gene TRBJ2-7; 7 bases map to TRBD2. The V and J ends lost 2 bases and 3 bases, in that order; junction bases with no gene match: 7. CDR3 length equals 15 residues. From germline, CDR1 is MNHEY and CDR2 SVGAGI. The DNA for the CDR3 is TGTGCCAGCAGTTACAGCCAGGGAGGGGTCTACGAGCAGTACTTC. Protein: CASSYSQGGVYEQYF.

This chain joins TRBV7-9 and TRBJ1-1; no clear D. Germline CDR1 is SEHNR and CDR2 is FQNEAQ (reference sequence). This CDR3 comprises 13 residues. V shed 3 bases and J shed 2 bases, with 7 bases lying between them. The CDR3 bases are TGTGCCAGCAGCTTGATCATTAACACTGAAGCTTTCTTT. The encoded protein is CASSLIINTEAFF.